The TCR beta chain described here comes from a study of technical replicates of blood from a few donors. The table came from immunoSEQ multiplex PCR; TCRdb's copy has only in-frame clones and leaves some out. The sample includes approximately 75,000 clones, around 97% seen only once; the top ten take about 0.17%. The germline V gene encodes CDR1 SGDLS and CDR2 YYNGEE. With V trimmed by 3 bases and J by 0 bases, 6 bases remained unmatched. This CDR3 contains 16 residues. Sequencing was performed on T cells isolated from PBMCs. This sequence joins TRBV9 and TRBJ2-5, with 9 bases lining up with TRBD1. The sequence was collected from a human donor in good health. The CDR3 nucleotides are TGTGCCAGCAGCGGCGGGACAGGGCGAAACCAAGAGACCCAGTACTTC. Protein product: CASSGGTGRNQETQYF.